The source of this T cell receptor (beta chain) is a study of cytomegalovirus exposure and HLA in healthy donors. General study results and limits: A later analysis linked 15,000 to 20,000 TCR beta sequences to HLA alleles at 0.05 false discovery rate.

PCR was performed using 60 Vbeta and 13 Jbeta primers. Repertoires were generated with immunoSEQ multiplex PCR, while TCRdb's copy carries only in-frame clones and drops some. The sample holds 110,000 or so clones, about four fifths seen once. Of note for this clone: Its cognate antigen is unknown.

CDR1 is LNHDA, CDR2 SQIVND, per germline (reference sequence). Germline trimming cut 2 bases from V and 0 bases from J; bases unmatched to any gene: 6. The CDR3 is 17 amino acids. This sequence joins TRBV19 and TRBJ1-5; 8 bases are shared with TRBD1. This receptor was identified in a young woman in good health and CMV-seronegative. The sequencing sample was made of PBMCs. The CDR3 nucleotides read TGTGCCAGTAGTATATGCAGGGGGCCTCATAGCAATCAGCCCCAGCATTTT. Its protein is CASSICRGPHSNQPQHF.